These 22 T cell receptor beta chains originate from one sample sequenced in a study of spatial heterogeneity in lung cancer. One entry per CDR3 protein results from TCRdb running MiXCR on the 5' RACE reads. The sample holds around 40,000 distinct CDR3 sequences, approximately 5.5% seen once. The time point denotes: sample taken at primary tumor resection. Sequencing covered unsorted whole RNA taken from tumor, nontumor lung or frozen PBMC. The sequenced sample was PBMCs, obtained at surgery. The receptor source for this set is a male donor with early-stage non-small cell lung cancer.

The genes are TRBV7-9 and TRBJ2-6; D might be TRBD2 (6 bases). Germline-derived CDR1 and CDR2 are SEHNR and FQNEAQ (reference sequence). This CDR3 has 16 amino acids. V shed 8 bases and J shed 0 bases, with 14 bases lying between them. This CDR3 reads CASRPGSSSGANVLTF. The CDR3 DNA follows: TGTGCCAGCCGACCCGGGAGTAGCTCTGGGGCCAACGTCCTGACTTTC.

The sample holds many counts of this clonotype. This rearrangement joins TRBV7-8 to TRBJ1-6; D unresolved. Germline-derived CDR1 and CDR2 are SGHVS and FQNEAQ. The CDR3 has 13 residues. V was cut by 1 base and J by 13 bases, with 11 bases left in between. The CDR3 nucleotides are TGTGCCAGCAGCTTAGGGGTCCAAACCCCCCTCCACTTT. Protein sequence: CASSLGVQTPLHF.

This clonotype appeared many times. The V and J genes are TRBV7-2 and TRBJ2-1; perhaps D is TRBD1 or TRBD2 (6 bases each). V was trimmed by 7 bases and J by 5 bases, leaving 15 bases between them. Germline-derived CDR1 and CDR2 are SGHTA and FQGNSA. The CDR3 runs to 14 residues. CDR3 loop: CASTPARGDNEQFF. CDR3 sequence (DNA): TGTGCCAGCACCCCTGCGAGGGGGGACAATGAGCAGTTCTTC. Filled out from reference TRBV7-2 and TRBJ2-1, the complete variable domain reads GAGVSQSPSNKVTEKGKDVELRCDPISGHTALYWYRQSLGQGLEFLIYFQGNSAPDKSGLPSDRFSAERTGGSVSTLTIQRTQQEDSAVYLCASTPARGDNEQFFGPGTRLTVL.

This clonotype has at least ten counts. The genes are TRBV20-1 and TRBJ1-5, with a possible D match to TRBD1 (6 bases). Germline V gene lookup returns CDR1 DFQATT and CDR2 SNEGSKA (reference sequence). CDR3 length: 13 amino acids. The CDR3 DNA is TGCAGGGATAGGGGGGGGGGCCTTCAGCCCCAGCATTTT. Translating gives CRDRGGGLQPQHF.

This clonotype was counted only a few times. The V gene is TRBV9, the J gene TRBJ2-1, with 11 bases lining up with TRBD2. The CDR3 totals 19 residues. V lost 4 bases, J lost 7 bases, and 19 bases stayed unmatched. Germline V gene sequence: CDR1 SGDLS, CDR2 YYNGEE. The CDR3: CASSPRLAGPGEYANEQFF. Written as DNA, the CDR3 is TGTGCCAGCAGCCCGCGACTAGCGGGACCCGGAGAATATGCTAATGAGCAGTTCTTC.

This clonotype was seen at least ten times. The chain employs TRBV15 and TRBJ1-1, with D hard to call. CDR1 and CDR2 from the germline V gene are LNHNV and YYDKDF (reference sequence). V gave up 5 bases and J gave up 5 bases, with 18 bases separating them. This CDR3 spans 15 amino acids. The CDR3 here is CATSRAGNQRTEAFF. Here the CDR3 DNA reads TGTGCCACCAGCCGAGCGGGGAACCAGAGAACTGAAGCTTTCTTT. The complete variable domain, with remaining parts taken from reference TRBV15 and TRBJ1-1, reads DAMVIQNPRYQVTQFGKPVTLSCSQTLNHNVMYWYQQKSSQAPKLLFHYYDKDFNNEADTPDNFQSRRPNTSFCFLDIRSPGLGDTAMYLCATSRAGNQRTEAFFGQGTRLTVV.

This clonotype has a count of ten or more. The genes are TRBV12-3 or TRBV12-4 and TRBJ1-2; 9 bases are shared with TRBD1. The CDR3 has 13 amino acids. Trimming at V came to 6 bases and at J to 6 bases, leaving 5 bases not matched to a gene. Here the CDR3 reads CASRHGQGNGYTF. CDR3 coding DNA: TGTGCCAGCAGGCACGGACAGGGGAATGGCTACACCTTC.

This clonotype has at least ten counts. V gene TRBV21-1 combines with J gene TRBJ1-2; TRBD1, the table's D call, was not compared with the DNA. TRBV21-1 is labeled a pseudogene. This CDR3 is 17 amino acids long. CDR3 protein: CASSKALRRGVGYGYTF. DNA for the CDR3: TGTGCCAGCAGCAAAGCGCTAAGGAGGGGGGTAGGCTATGGCTACACCTTC.

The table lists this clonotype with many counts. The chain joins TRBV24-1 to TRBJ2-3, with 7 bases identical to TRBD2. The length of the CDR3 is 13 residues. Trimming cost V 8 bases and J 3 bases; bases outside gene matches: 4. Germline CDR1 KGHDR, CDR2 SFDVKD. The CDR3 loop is CATKARGTDTQYF. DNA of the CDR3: TGTGCCACCAAGGCGCGGGGGACAGATACGCAGTATTTT.

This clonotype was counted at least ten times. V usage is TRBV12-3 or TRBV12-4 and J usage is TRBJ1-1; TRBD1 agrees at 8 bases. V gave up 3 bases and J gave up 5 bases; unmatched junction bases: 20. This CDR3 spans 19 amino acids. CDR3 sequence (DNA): TGTGCCAGCAGTTTTGAGAAGTGGCCCCCGACAGGGGTATGGACTGAAGCTTTCTTT. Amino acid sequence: CASSFEKWPPTGVWTEAFF.

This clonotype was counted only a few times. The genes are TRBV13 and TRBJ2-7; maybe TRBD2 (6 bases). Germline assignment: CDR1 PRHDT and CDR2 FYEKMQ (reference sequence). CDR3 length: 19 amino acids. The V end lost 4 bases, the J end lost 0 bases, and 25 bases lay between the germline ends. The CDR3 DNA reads TGTGCCAGCAGCTCCCGAGGGGTAAGGACTGGGGGGTCCTCCTACGAGCAGTACTTC. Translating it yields CASSSRGVRTGGSSYEQYF.

The CDR3 sequence: CASLDRVTNEKLFF. The CDR3 nucleotides read TGTGCCAGCCTCGACAGGGTAACTAATGAAAAACTGTTTTTT. The chain couples TRBV28 to TRBJ1-4, with TRBD1 matching 7 bases. CDR1 and CDR2 (germline): MDHEN, SYDVKM. The CDR3 runs 14 residues. Germline trimming cut 8 bases from V and 1 base from J; bases unmatched to any gene: 4. The full variable domain, with the rest looked up from reference TRBV28 and TRBJ1-4, is DVKVTQSSRYLVKRTGEKVFLECVQDMDHENMFWYRQDPGLGLRLIYFSYDVKMKEKGDIPEGYSVSREKKERFSLILESASTNQTSMYLCASLDRVTNEKLFFGSGTQLSVL.

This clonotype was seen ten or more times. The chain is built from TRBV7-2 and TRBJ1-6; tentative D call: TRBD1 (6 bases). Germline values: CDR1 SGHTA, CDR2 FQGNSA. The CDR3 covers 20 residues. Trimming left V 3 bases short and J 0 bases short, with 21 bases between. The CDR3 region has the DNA TGTGCCAGCAGCTTGGGGCTGTTGGGGGGCGCGAGCTCCTATAATTCACCCCTCCACTTT. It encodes CASSLGLLGGASSYNSPLHF.

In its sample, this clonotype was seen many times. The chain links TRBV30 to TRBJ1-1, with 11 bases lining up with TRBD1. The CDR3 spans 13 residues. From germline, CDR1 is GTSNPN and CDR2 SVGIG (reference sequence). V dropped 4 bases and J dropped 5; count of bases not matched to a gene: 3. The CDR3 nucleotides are TGTGCCTGGACGGACAGGGGGCGAACTGAAGCTTTCTTT. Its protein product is CAWTDRGRTEAFF. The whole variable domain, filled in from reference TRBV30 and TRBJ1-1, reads SQTIHQWPATLVQPVGSPLSLECTVEGTSNPNLYWYRQAAGRGLQLLFYSVGIGQISSEVPQNLSASRPQDRQFILSSKKLLLSDSGFYLCAWTDRGRTEAFFGQGTRLTVV.

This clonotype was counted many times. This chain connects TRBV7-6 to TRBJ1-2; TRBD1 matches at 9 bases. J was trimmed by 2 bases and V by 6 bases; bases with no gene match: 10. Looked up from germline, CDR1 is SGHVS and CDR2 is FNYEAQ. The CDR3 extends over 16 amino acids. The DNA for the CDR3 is TGTGCCAGCAGACGGACAGGGGCGCCGAGCAACTATGGCTACACCTTC. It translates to CASRRTGAPSNYGYTF.

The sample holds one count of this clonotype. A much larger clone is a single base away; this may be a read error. DNA for the CDR3: TGTGCCAGCACCTTGGGGGGCCCGAATCAGCCCGAGCATTTT. Encoded protein: CASTLGGPNQPEHF. This chain connects TRBV12-3 or TRBV12-4 to TRBJ1-5; maybe TRBD1 (6 bases). The CDR3 has 14 residues.

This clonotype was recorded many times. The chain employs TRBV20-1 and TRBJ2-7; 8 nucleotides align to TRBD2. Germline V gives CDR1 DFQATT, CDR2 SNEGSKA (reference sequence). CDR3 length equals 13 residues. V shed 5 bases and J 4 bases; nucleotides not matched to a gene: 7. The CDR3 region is CSASGTRAYEQYF. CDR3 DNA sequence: TGCAGTGCTTCCGGGACTAGGGCTTACGAGCAGTACTTC.

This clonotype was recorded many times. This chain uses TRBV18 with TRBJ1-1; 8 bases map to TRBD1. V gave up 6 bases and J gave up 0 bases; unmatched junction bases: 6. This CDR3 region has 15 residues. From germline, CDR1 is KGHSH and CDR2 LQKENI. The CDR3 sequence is CASSQTGVMNTEAFF. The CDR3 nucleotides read TGTGCCAGCTCTCAGACAGGGGTCATGAACACTGAAGCTTTCTTT.

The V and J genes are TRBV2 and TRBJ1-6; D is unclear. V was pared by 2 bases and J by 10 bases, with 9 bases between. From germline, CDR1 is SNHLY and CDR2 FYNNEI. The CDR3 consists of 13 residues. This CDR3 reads CASSEQEGSPLHF. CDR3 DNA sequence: TGTGCCAGCAGTGAACAGGAGGGATCACCCCTCCACTTT.

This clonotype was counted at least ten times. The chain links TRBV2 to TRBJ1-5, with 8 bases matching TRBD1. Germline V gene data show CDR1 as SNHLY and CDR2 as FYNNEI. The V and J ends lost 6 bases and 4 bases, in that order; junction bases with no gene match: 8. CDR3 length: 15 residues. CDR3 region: CASSIGQGRNQPQHF. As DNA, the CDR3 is TGTGCCAGCAGCATCGGACAGGGCCGGAATCAGCCCCAGCATTTT.

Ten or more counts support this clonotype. CDR3 bases: TGTGCCAGCAGCCCTGGGATATTCGGCTATGGCTACACCTTC. This encodes CASSPGIFGYGYTF. The chain combines TRBV14 with TRBJ1-2; D not resolved. The CDR3 totals 14 residues. Per the germline V gene, CDR1 is SGHDN and CDR2 is FVKESK. Trimming removed 4 bases from V and 4 bases from J, with 13 bases in between.

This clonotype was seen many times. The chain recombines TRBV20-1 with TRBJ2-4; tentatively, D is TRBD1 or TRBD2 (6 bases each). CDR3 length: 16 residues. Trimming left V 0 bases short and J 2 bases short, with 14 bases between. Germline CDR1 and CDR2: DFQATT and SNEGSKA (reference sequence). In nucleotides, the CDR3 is TGCAGTGCTAGAGACCCGTGGGGGGCCTCCAAAAACATTCAGTACTTC. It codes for CSARDPWGASKNIQYF.